The rows below give T cell receptor beta chains drawn from one sample of a study of blood T cell repertoires in COVID-19. Sequenced by immunoSEQ multiplex PCR; TCRdb stores in-frame clones only, minus some. The sample has over 350,000 clones, around nine tenths seen once; the top ten hold 0.9% to 1%. Sequences were obtained from PBMCs or T cells enriched from blood (not recorded which). These receptors all stem from a woman aged 25 to 39 with acute COVID-19. Both conserved end residues are part of each CDR3. The order of the fields is D gene, V gene, clone size, J gene, CDR3 DNA, CDR3 protein. The D gene is left open where the match is weak. Part of the rows lack a size; the others show once, few, many or a class for expanded clones.

TRBD1,TRBV7-2,.,TRBJ2-1,TGTGCCAGCAGCCGGACAGGGGGCAATGAGCAGTTCTTC,CASSRTGGNEQFF
TRBD1,TRBV5-6,.,TRBJ1-6,TGTGCCAGCGGCCGCCGGGACAGGGCTTCACCCCTCCACTTT,CASGRRDRASPLHF
.,TRBV2,.,TRBJ1-5,TGTGCCAGCAGTGAAGACAGGGAGTGGGGTCAGCCCCAGCATTTT,CASSEDREWGQPQHF
TRBD1,TRBV5-6,.,TRBJ1-6,TGTGCCAGCAGCAAAAGACAGGGAAGCTTCTATAATTCACCCCTCCACTTT,CASSKRQGSFYNSPLHF
.,TRBV5-6,.,TRBJ2-3,TGTGCCAGCAGCTTTCTTGGTACGGGGTCTGGCACAGATACGCAGTATTTT,CASSFLGTGSGTDTQYF
TRBD1,TRBV4-1,.,TRBJ2-2,TGCGCCAGCAGCGGGACAGGGGCTCGAACCGGGGAGCTGTTTTTT,CASSGTGARTGELFF
.,TRBV19,few,TRBJ1-3,TGTGCCAGCCGGCCGGGGTCGTATGGAAACACCATATATTTT,CASRPGSYGNTIYF
TRBD2,TRBV2,once,TRBJ2-7,TGTGCCAGCAGGGGGACTAGCGGGGGCTACGAGCAGTACTTC,CASRGTSGGYEQYF
TRBD1,TRBV6-1,few,TRBJ1-2,TGTGCCAGCAGTGTCCCCGGGACAGGGGACTATTTTGATATTACCTTC,CASSVPGTGDYFDITF
.,TRBV12-5,.,TRBJ1-2,TGTGCTAGTGGTCCGACAGATGGCTACACCTTC,CASGPTDGYTF
.,TRBV9,.,TRBJ2-7,TGTGCCAGCAGCGTAGATGAGGGTGACGAGCAGTACTTC,CASSVDEGDEQYF
.,TRBV19,.,TRBJ2-2,TGTGCCAGTAGAGACGAAGTAGGAGTAGGGGAGCTGTTTTTT,CASRDEVGVGELFF
.,TRBV5-1,.,TRBJ2-2,TGCGCCAGCAGCTTAGCCGCCGGGGAGCTGTTTTTT,CASSLAAGELFF
TRBD2,TRBV7-8,.,TRBJ2-7,TGTGCCAGCAGCGAATCATGGACTAGCGGGGCATACGAGCAGTACTTC,CASSESWTSGAYEQYF
TRBD1,TRBV11-3,.,TRBJ2-3,TGTGCCAGCAGCTCGGGACGGGACAGCCGCACAGATACGCAGTATTTT,CASSSGRDSRTDTQYF
.,TRBV6-5,.,TRBJ1-1,TGTGCCAGCACCCTAACAGTGAACACTGAAGCTTTCTTT,CASTLTVNTEAFF
.,TRBV24-1,.,TRBJ2-7,TGTGCCACCAGTGATTCCCGACAGTCCGAGCAGTACTTC,CATSDSRQSEQYF
.,TRBV7-9,.,TRBJ2-3,TGTGCCAGCAGTCCCCCCACGGGAGCAGATACGCAGTATTTT,CASSPPTGADTQYF
.,TRBV12-5,.,TRBJ1-1,TGTGCTAGTGGCCCAGACCCGGGAGGTACTGAAGCTTTCTTT,CASGPDPGGTEAFF
.,TRBV27,.,TRBJ1-1,TGTGCCAGCAGTTTCGCGAGCGCCCCTGTCACTGAAGCTTTCTTT,CASSFASAPVTEAFF
.,TRBV7-2,.,TRBJ1-6,TGTGCCAGCAGCTCCCGGACTGGAGTCTATAATTCACCCCTCCACTTT,CASSSRTGVYNSPLHF